This T cell receptor (beta chain) appears in the sequencing data of a study of control samples from healthy donors and cancer patients. The repertoire was sequenced with immunoSEQ multiplex PCR; TCRdb's copy has only in-frame clones and lacks some. The sample records about 120,000 clones, approximately 92% being singletons. Trimming took 3 bases from V and 7 from J, leaving 14 bases between them. The CDR3 has 13 amino acids. CDR1 is SGHNT, CDR2 YYREEE, per germline (reference sequence). The gene calls are TRBV5-4 and TRBJ2-7, with a tentative D call TRBD2 (5 bases). This TCR derives from a woman aged 50 to 60 in good health. The sequenced sample consisted of blood. The chain's CDR3 is CASSSAPSGEQYF. The CDR3 coding sequence is TGTGCCAGCAGCTCGGCGCCCTCGGGGGAGCAGTACTTC.